The present TCR beta chain was sequenced within a study of breast tumors, draining lymph nodes, adjacent tissues. General study findings and limits: Compared with basal-like, luminal-like tumors shared significantly more repertoire with nontumor tissue. The lymph node origin of tumor T cells was framed as consistent with a hypothesis, not demonstrated. The data were judged consistent with most tumor T cells coming from lymph node and expanding in tumor. Tumor repertoires ranked between lymph nodes and nontumor tissue in diversity, with V and J gene preferences.

The lymph nodes were axillary draining lymph nodes from breast cancer patients. TCRdb independently ran MiXCR on the multiplex PCR reads; one entry per CDR3 protein. The sample includes 100,000 to 150,000 distinct CDR3 sequences, 20% seen only once; the top ten take approximately 3.5%. At least ten counts were recorded for this clonotype. Its target is unknown. This CDR3 has 12 amino acids. The V end lost 0 bases, the J end lost 7 bases, and 7 bases lay between the germline ends. Per germline, CDR1 DFQATT and CDR2 SNEGSKA (reference sequence). The specimen sequenced was axillary lymph node tissue. The chain employs TRBV20-1 and TRBJ1-5, with D uncertain. This sequence was found in a female donor with breast cancer. Some clones in this sample may be carry-over from other donors' samples. The DNA for the CDR3 is TGCAGTGCTAGAGATGGTGCCCAGCCCCAGCATTTT. Translated: CSARDGAQPQHF.